This T cell receptor (beta chain) was retrieved from a study of blood T cell repertoires in COVID-19. CDR1 and CDR2 from the germline V gene are KGHSH and LQKENI. V trimming: 0 bases; J trimming: 12 bases; junction bases outside the gene matches: 4. CDR3 length equals 13 residues. The table came from immunoSEQ multiplex PCR; TCRdb's copy has only in-frame clones and leaves some out. The data show approximately 270,000 clones, with around 85% seen just once and approximately 2% held by the top ten. This clone was counted a single time. The clonotype originates from a woman between 45 and 65 years old who had recovered from COVID-19. The J gene is TRBJ2-1, the V gene TRBV18, with 8 bases that match TRBD1. The source material was PBMCs or T cells enriched from blood (not recorded which). This CDR3 is CASSPPDRVGQFF. The CDR3 DNA follows: TGTGCCAGCTCACCACCGGACAGGGTGGGGCAGTTCTTC.